The next 15 T cell receptor beta chains were all read from a single sample in a study of cytomegalovirus exposure and HLA in healthy donors. Both 60 Vbeta primers and 13 Jbeta primers went into the PCR. Measured with immunoSEQ multiplex PCR; TCRdb has only the in-frame clones, and not every one. The table lists about 180,000 clones, approximately 80% of them singletons. The source material was PBMCs. These receptors were obtained from a girl aged 2 to 9 in good health and CMV-seropositive.

This clone was found a few times. V gene TRBV6-5 combines with J gene TRBJ1-4, with a weak D call TRBD1 (6 bases). Germline values: CDR1 MNHEY, CDR2 SVGAGI. There are 14 residues in the CDR3. V was pared by 6 bases and J by 0 bases, with 8 bases between. The CDR3 DNA sequence: TGTGCCAGCAGGGCAGGGGCAACTAATGAAAAACTGTTTTTT. Translating gives CASRAGATNEKLFF.

V usage is TRBV18 and J usage is TRBJ1-5; D ambiguous. Trimming removed 2 bases at V and 5 bases at J, with 13 bases between. CDR1 KGHSH and CDR2 LQKENI come from the germline V gene. The CDR3 totals 15 residues. The CDR3 sequence is CASSPSSGDDQPQHF. The CDR3 nucleotides read TGTGCCAGCTCACCATCGTCCGGGGATGATCAGCCCCAGCATTTT.

The CDR3: CASSSLEGRWSYEQYF. The CDR3 nucleotides are TGTGCCAGCAGTTCTCTGGAGGGGCGTTGGTCCTACGAGCAGTACTTC. The rearrangement uses TRBV6-5 and TRBJ2-7; tentative D call: TRBD2 (6 bases). The CDR3 has 16 amino acids. Trimming left V 4 bases short and J 1 base short, with 17 bases between. Per germline, CDR1 MNHEY and CDR2 SVGAGI.

The sample holds a few counts of this clone. The chain combines TRBV5-6 with TRBJ1-4; D is perhaps TRBD1 (5 bases). The V end was cut by 0 bases, the J end by 16 bases, with 10 bases between. The CDR3 loop spans 11 amino acids. CDR1 is SGHDT and CDR2 is YYEEEE in the germline V gene. CDR3 bases: TGTGCCAGCAGCTTGGGCAGGGAAGCGTTTTTT. Translated, it gives CASSLGREAFF.

The gene calls are TRBV25-1 and TRBJ2-6; D is possibly TRBD1 (6 bases). Trimming removed 1 base from V and 3 bases from J, with 16 bases in between. The V gene's germline CDR1 is MGHDK and CDR2 SYGVNS. The CDR3 is 18 amino acids. The CDR3 nucleotides are TGTGCCAGCAGTGAATCTCGGGTAGGGGGAAATGGGGCCAACGTCCTGACTTTC. This gives the protein CASSESRVGGNGANVLTF.

The gene calls are TRBV19 and TRBJ2-3; 8 nucleotides match TRBD1. Germline V gives CDR1 LNHDA, CDR2 SQIVND (reference sequence). Germline trimming cut 3 bases from V and 4 bases from J; bases unmatched to any gene: 3. The CDR3 has 14 residues. The CDR3 DNA is TGTGCCAGTAGTATTGCCAGGGGGCCAGATACGCAGTATTTT. It translates to CASSIARGPDTQYF.

The chain has TRBV2 and TRBJ2-6, with D possibly being TRBD1 (5 bases). Germline V lookup: CDR1 SNHLY, CDR2 FYNNEI. V dropped 10 bases and J dropped 1 base, with 8 bases sitting between them. CDR3 length equals 13 residues. The CDR3: CATAGSGANVLTF. As DNA, the CDR3 is TGTGCCACCGCAGGGTCTGGGGCCAACGTCCTGACTTTC.

This sequence joins TRBV6-5 and TRBJ1-2; TRBD1 aligns across 9 bases. Germline loops: CDR1 MNHEY, CDR2 SVGAGI. The CDR3 has 13 residues. Trimming at V came to 6 bases and at J to 4 bases, leaving 3 bases not matched to a gene. The CDR3 sequence: CASRGQGFYGYTF. CDR3 nucleotides: TGTGCCAGCAGGGGACAGGGTTTCTATGGCTACACCTTC.

This clone has a handful of counts. V is TRBV5-6 and J is TRBJ2-6; D not certain. This CDR3 spans 15 amino acids. The germline CDR1 and CDR2 sequences are SGHDT and YYEEEE. The V and J ends lost 4 bases and 2 bases respectively, with 10 bases between them. The CDR3 sequence: CASSVRFPGANVLTF. In DNA, the CDR3 is TGTGCCAGCAGCGTACGGTTCCCTGGGGCCAACGTCCTGACTTTC.

In its sample, this clone was seen once. This chain connects TRBV2 to TRBJ1-6, with no clear D. The germline V gene encodes CDR1 SNHLY and CDR2 FYNNEI. The CDR3 is 13 amino acids. Between the trimmed V and J ends, which lost 10 bases and 10 bases, there was a span of 17 bases. CDR3 in amino acids: CATTPDLASPLHF. In DNA, the CDR3 is TGTGCCACCACACCGGACTTGGCCTCACCCCTCCACTTT. Filled out from reference TRBV2 and TRBJ1-6, the complete variable domain reads EPEVTQTPSHQVTQMGQEVILRCVPISNHLYFYWYRQILGQKVEFLVSFYNNEISEKSEIFDDQFSVERPDGSNFTLKIRSTKLEDSAMYFCATTPDLASPLHFGNGTRLTVT.

The rearrangement joins TRBV30 to TRBJ2-1, with TRBD2 matching over 9 bases. The CDR3 runs 15 residues. In germline, CDR1 is GTSNPN, CDR2 SVGIG (reference sequence). V shed 0 bases and J 5 bases; nucleotides not matched to a gene: 5. The CDR3 DNA sequence: TGTGCCTGGAGTGTACTGGCTAGCGGGAACAATGAGCAGTTCTTC. Translating gives CAWSVLASGNNEQFF. The full variable domain, with the rest looked up from reference TRBV30 and TRBJ2-1, is SQTIHQWPATLVQPVGSPLSLECTVEGTSNPNLYWYRQAAGRGLQLLFYSVGIGQISSEVPQNLSASRPQDRQFILSSKKLLLSDSGFYLCAWSVLASGNNEQFFGPGTRLTVL.

This clone was picked up one time. The chain joins TRBV5-4 to TRBJ2-7; D is possibly TRBD1 (5 bases). This CDR3 is 14 amino acids long. The germline V gene has CDR1 SGHNT and CDR2 YYREEE (reference sequence). V was clipped by 4 bases and J by 2 bases, with 13 bases between them. The CDR3 protein is CASSPQGRTYEQYF. CDR3 DNA: TGTGCCAGCAGCCCCCAGGGCAGGACCTACGAGCAGTACTTC.

The chain couples TRBV5-1 to TRBJ1-5; D unclear. The CDR3 is 16 residues long. Germline CDR1 is SGHRS and CDR2 is YFSETQ. V lost 0 bases and J 0 bases, leaving 10 bases between the germline ends. CDR3 sequence: CASSLGSGNSNQPQHF. CDR3 coding DNA: TGCGCCAGCAGCTTGGGGTCGGGTAATAGCAATCAGCCCCAGCATTTT.

This chain uses TRBV25-1 with TRBJ2-1; possible D gene TRBD2, 5 bases. Germline V gene sequence: CDR1 MGHDK, CDR2 SYGVNS. Trimming removed 6 bases from V and 0 bases from J, with 18 bases in between. This CDR3 is built from 17 residues. The CDR3 DNA sequence: TGTGCCAGCAGCCGGCGGGTTGGACGTCGCTCCTACAATGAGCAGTTCTTC. This sequence encodes CASSRRVGRRSYNEQFF.

The rearrangement links TRBV28 to TRBJ1-5, with unresolved D. Germline-derived CDR1 and CDR2 are MDHEN and SYDVKM. Between the trimmed V and J ends, which lost 1 base and 7 bases, there was a span of 8 bases. The CDR3 length is 13 residues. CDR3 sequence (DNA): TGTGCCAGCAGTTTATCTAACTCCCAGCCCCAGCATTTT. Its translation: CASSLSNSQPQHF.